This T cell receptor beta chain originates from a study of shared clonotypes between healthy human individuals. CDR1 LGHNA and CDR2 YSLEER come from the germline V gene. This CDR3 has 16 amino acids. The V end lost 3 bases, the J end lost 0 bases, and 11 bases lay between the germline ends. Naive CD8 cells were CD45RO-negative, positively selected for CCR7, excluding terminally differentiated effector memory CD45RA+ cells. All participating donors were Caucasian adults from Nashville, Tennessee. Sequenced by immunoSEQ multiplex PCR; TCRdb stores in-frame clones only, minus some. Found here are about 2.1 million clones, over 85% of them singletons; the top ten hold more than 1.5%.

This sequence was found in a man aged 18 to 29 in good health. Some clones in this sample may be carry-over from other donors' samples. The sequencing input was naive CD8+ T cells from PBMCs. This sequence joins TRBV4-3 and TRBJ2-2; D is unresolved. The CDR3 region is CASSHPSEANTGELFF. The CDR3 DNA is TGCGCCAGCAGCCACCCCAGCGAGGCGAACACCGGGGAGCTGTTTTTT.